This T cell receptor (beta chain) was identified during a study of T-cell memory formation after mild COVID-19. Whole-study context: Most TCR clusters belonged to a single donor.

Constant-segment primers were used for 5'RACE, and the resulting TCR alpha and TCR beta cDNA libraries carried sample barcodes and UMIs. TCRdb re-called the 5' RACE reads with MiXCR, one entry per CDR3 protein. This repertoire shows 200,000 to 300,000 distinct CDR3 sequences, over 15% found once; its top ten account for around 23%. Broader study findings: Contracting CD4+ clones lay largely in CM and EM, with CD8+ ones residing in EMRA.

With respect to this clonotype: What it binds is not known.

Looked up from germline, CDR1 is SGHVT and CDR2 is SQSDAQ. There are 9 residues in the CDR3. The receptor comes from a man between 18 and 35 years old who had mild COVID-19 (a few samples of this study predate the infection). Cell type and time point are not known. V and J are TRBV7-4 and TRBJ2-5; D ambiguous. Sequencing input: PBMCs or a T cell subset sorted from them (not recorded which). CDR3 in amino acids: CTRLETQYF. In nucleotides, the CDR3 is TGTACCCGACTGGAGACCCAGTACTTC. Drawing the rest from reference TRBV7-4 and TRBJ2-5, the complete variable domain is GAGVSQSPRYKVAKRGRDVALRCDSISGHVTLYWYRQTLGQGSEVLTYSQSDAQRDKSGRPSGRFSAERPERSVSTLKIQRTEQGDSAVYLCTRLETQYFGPGTRLLVL.